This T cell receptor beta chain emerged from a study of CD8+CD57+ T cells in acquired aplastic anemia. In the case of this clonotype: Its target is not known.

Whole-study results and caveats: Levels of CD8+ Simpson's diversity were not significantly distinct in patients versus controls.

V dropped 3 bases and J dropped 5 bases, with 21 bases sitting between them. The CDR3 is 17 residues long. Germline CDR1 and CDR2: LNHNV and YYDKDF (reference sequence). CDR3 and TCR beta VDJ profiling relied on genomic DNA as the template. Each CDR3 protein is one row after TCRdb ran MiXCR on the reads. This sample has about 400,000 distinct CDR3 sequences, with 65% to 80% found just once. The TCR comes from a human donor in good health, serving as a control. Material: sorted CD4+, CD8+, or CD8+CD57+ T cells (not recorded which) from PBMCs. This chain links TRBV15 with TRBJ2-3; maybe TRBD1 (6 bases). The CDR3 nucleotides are TGTGCCACCAGCAGTCCCCTCGGACAGAACGGTCGAGATACGCAGTATTTT. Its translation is CATSSPLGQNGRDTQYF.